This passage covers 20 T cell receptor beta chains from one sample sequenced in a study of T-cell reconstitution after alpha-beta-depleted transplantation in children. A library of TCRbeta sequences, prepared with unique molecular identifiers, was generated. TCRdb itself ran the PCR reads through MiXCR, one entry per CDR3 protein. The repertoire has 450,000 to 500,000 distinct CDR3 sequences, approximately 12% of them found once; the top ten carry around 5.6%. The source material was PBMCs from the stem cell graft donor, sampled from the stem cell graft. These receptors came from a human donor who donated a stem cell graft to a child with combined immunodeficiency.

This clonotype has just a few counts. This chain connects TRBV7-2 to TRBJ2-1, with 12 bases matching TRBD2. In germline, CDR1 is SGHTA, CDR2 FQGNSA. This CDR3 is 17 amino acids long. V was pared by 5 bases and J by 4 bases, with 9 bases of the junction left unmatched. CDR3 sequence: CASSPNLGLAGYNEQFF. For the CDR3, the DNA is TGTGCCAGCAGCCCAAACCTTGGACTAGCGGGGTACAATGAGCAGTTCTTC.

This clonotype was recorded a few times. The chain carries TRBV12-3 or TRBV12-4 and TRBJ2-3, with D uncertain. The CDR3 contains 19 residues. The V and J ends lost 7 bases and 0 bases respectively, with 26 bases between them. CDR3 nucleotides: TGTGCCAGCATCAACCGTCTACCCTCGGATTTTCTAAGCACAGATACGCAGTATTTT. Its translation: CASINRLPSDFLSTDTQYF.

At least ten counts were recorded for this clonotype. The chain employs TRBV12-3 or TRBV12-4 and TRBJ2-4; 10 bases are a match to TRBD1. This CDR3 is built from 14 residues. Trimming cost V 6 bases and J 9 bases; bases outside gene matches: 8. The CDR3 DNA is TGTGCCAGCAGACTCGGGACAGGGGAGGGCATTCAGTACTTC. Translated: CASRLGTGEGIQYF.

This clonotype was counted ten times or more. The V and J genes are TRBV5-1 and TRBJ2-1; D gene unclear. The germline V gene has CDR1 SGHRS and CDR2 YFSETQ. V was cut by 0 bases and J by 5 bases, with 9 bases left in between. The CDR3 covers 14 residues. The DNA for the CDR3 is TGCGCCAGCAGCTTGGTGTCGACCAACAATGAGCAGTTCTTC. Translation gives CASSLVSTNNEQFF.

V usage is TRBV20-1 and J usage is TRBJ2-3; the D is unclear. Germline loops: CDR1 DFQATT, CDR2 SNEGSKA (reference sequence). Trimming left V 6 bases short and J 2 bases short, with 18 bases between. CDR3 length: 15 residues. CDR3 sequence reads: CSAPSGREDTDTQYF. The CDR3 DNA reads as TGCAGTGCCCCCTCGGGCAGAGAAGACACAGATACGCAGTATTTT.

This clonotype was observed a few times. The chain uses TRBV9 and TRBJ2-6; 7 bases match TRBD1. The CDR3 extends over 19 amino acids. The J segment lost 1 base and the V segment lost 3 bases, leaving 13 bases of the junction unmatched. Germline-derived CDR1 and CDR2 are SGDLS and YYNGEE. For the CDR3, the DNA is TGTGCCAGCAGCGGGAGTAGGGGGCAGGTTGGGTCTGGGGCCAACGTCCTGACTTTC. Its translation: CASSGSRGQVGSGANVLTF.

This clonotype was counted between two and nine times. This chain links TRBV12-3 or TRBV12-4 with TRBJ1-3; D ambiguous. Trimming took off 2 bases at V and 0 bases at J, with 11 bases between the two ends. The CDR3 totals 16 residues. In DNA form, the CDR3 reads TGTGCCAGCAGTTTAAGGGCAGGTAGCTCTGGAAACACCATATATTTT. This gives the protein CASSLRAGSSGNTIYF.

The chain is built from TRBV5-1 and TRBJ2-7; D might be TRBD1 or TRBD2, each matching 7 bases. V lost 6 bases, J lost 3 bases, and 22 bases lay in between. This CDR3 contains 16 residues. Germline V lookup: CDR1 SGHRS, CDR2 YFSETQ. In DNA form, the CDR3 reads TGCGCCAGCAAACGTACGGGGGGACAGTCTTACTACGAGCAGTACTTC. Its protein is CASKRTGGQSYYEQYF.

This clonotype was counted many times. It is unclear where the CDR3 begins or ends on the DNA, so no DNA is shown, and the CDR3 is as TCRdb lists it. This rearrangement joins TRBV12-3 or TRBV12-4 to TRBJ2-7; TRBD1 is taken as the D call from the table, unchecked against the DNA. With termini counted, the CDR3 has 13 amino acids. CDR3 sequence reads: CASSFGTGATEYF.

This clonotype was recorded many times. V and J are TRBV20-1 and TRBJ1-5; 9 bases agree with TRBD1. Germline trimming cut 2 bases from V and 3 bases from J; bases unmatched to any gene: 2. The CDR3 contains 14 residues. The germline V gene encodes CDR1 DFQATT and CDR2 SNEGSKA (reference sequence). CDR3 amino acids: CSARYRGPNQPQHF. The CDR3 coding sequence is TGCAGTGCTAGATACAGGGGGCCCAATCAGCCCCAGCATTTT.

This chain joins TRBV29-1 and TRBJ2-7, with D possibly TRBD2 on 6 matching bases. Trimming took 8 bases from V and 0 from J, leaving 17 bases between them. CDR3 size: 14 residues. Germline-derived CDR1 and CDR2 are SQVTM and ANQGSEA. The CDR3 sequence is CSTCAGRLSYEQYF. The CDR3 DNA reads TGCAGCACCTGTGCGGGGCGGCTCTCCTACGAGCAGTACTTC.

The chain combines TRBV6-5 with TRBJ2-5, with TRBD2 matching 7 bases. This CDR3 has 15 residues. Germline loops: CDR1 MNHEY, CDR2 SVGAGI. Losses at the gene ends were 4 bases for V and 2 bases for J; bases not matched to a gene: 7. The CDR3 DNA reads as TGTGCCAGCAGTTTCGTGGCCGGGGGGCAAGAGACCCAGTACTTC. Protein product: CASSFVAGGQETQYF.

CDR3 in amino acids: CASSYSFLETQYF. CDR3 nucleotides: TGTGCCAGCAGTTACTCATTCTTAGAGACCCAGTACTTC. The genes are TRBV6-2 or TRBV6-3 and TRBJ2-5; the D is unclear. The germline CDR1 and CDR2 sequences are MNHEY and SVGEGT. CDR3 size: 13 residues. V dropped 0 bases and J dropped 4 bases, with 6 bases sitting between them.

The rearrangement joins TRBV4-1 to TRBJ1-1; D is perhaps TRBD1 (6 bases). The CDR3 totals 16 residues. From germline, CDR1 is MGHRA and CDR2 YSYEKL. Trimming cost V 3 bases and J 0 bases, with 14 bases left between them. The CDR3 sequence is CASSQSFGTLNTEAFF. The CDR3 nucleotides read TGCGCCAGCAGCCAGAGCTTTGGGACACTGAACACTGAAGCTTTCTTT.

This clonotype was detected only a few times. The chain has TRBV28 and TRBJ1-2; possible D gene TRBD1, 6 bases. The CDR3 covers 15 residues. The V and J ends lost 5 bases and 5 bases respectively, with 18 bases between them. Germline V gene data show CDR1 as MDHEN and CDR2 as SYDVKM. The CDR3 nucleotides are TGTGCCAGCAGTCCTCCCGCCCGACAGGATTATGGCTACACCTTC. This codes for CASSPPARQDYGYTF.

In this sample, this clonotype turned up a few times. The rearrangement links TRBV5-1 to TRBJ2-1; a possible D gene is TRBD2 (7 bases). The CDR3 is 16 amino acids. Between the trimmed V and J ends, which lost 4 bases and 5 bases, there was a span of 19 bases. Germline V gene sequence: CDR1 SGHRS, CDR2 YFSETQ. The CDR3 reads CASSIAMGGGNNEQFF. The CDR3, as DNA: TGCGCCAGCAGCATAGCGATGGGGGGGGGCAACAATGAGCAGTTCTTC.

V usage is TRBV20-1 and J usage is TRBJ2-7; perhaps TRBD1 as D (6 bases). Trimming took off 3 bases at V and 5 bases at J, with 14 bases between the two ends. The CDR3 has 13 amino acids. Germline V gives CDR1 DFQATT, CDR2 SNEGSKA (reference sequence). The DNA for the CDR3 is TGCAGTGCTAGTAAACCACAGGGAAACGAGCAGTACTTC. The encoded protein is CSASKPQGNEQYF.

The V and J genes are TRBV28 and TRBJ1-6, with D hard to call. The V end lost 2 bases, the J end lost 13 bases, and 15 bases lay between the germline ends. The germline V gene encodes CDR1 MDHEN and CDR2 SYDVKM. There are 14 residues in the CDR3. CDR3 region: CASSLGLGGVPLHF. CDR3 DNA: TGTGCCAGCAGTTTAGGCCTCGGTGGGGTCCCCCTCCACTTT.

This clonotype came up a few times. V usage is TRBV4-3 and J usage is TRBJ2-1; D unclear. The germline V gene has CDR1 LGHNA and CDR2 YSLEER. This CDR3 contains 13 residues. Deletions cut 0 bases from V and 10 bases from J, with 10 bases between. CDR3 loop: CASSQDRWTEQFF. The CDR3 DNA reads as TGCGCCAGCAGCCAAGATCGCTGGACCGAGCAGTTCTTC.

Only a few counts were recorded for this clonotype. The J gene is TRBJ2-5, the V gene TRBV11-2; 8 nucleotides agree with TRBD2. V shed 5 bases and J 4 bases; nucleotides not matched to a gene: 18. The CDR3 is made up of 18 amino acids. Germline V gene lookup returns CDR1 SGHAT and CDR2 FQNNGV. The CDR3 DNA follows: TGTGCCAGCAGCCGGGGGGTAGCGGGGAGAAATTGGGGAGAGACCCAGTACTTC. Translating gives CASSRGVAGRNWGETQYF.